This T cell receptor beta chain came from a study of early T cells in non-severe SARS-CoV-2 infection. Whole-study context: Bulk RNA isolated from unsorted whole blood underwent sequencing; chains were not paired.

Unique molecular identifiers were affixed to single, distinct cDNA molecules. One entry per CDR3 protein, called by TCRdb with MiXCR from the 5' RACE reads. The sample includes more than 50,000 distinct CDR3 sequences, about 12% seen only once; the top ten take around 1.5%. Concerning this clonotype itself: Its antigen is not known.

Findings of the study overall: Comparison of clonotypes with VDJdb favored anti-spike CD8 responses while missing private and CD4 specificities.

The germline gives CDR1 MNHEY, CDR2 SMNVEV (reference sequence). V was clipped by 0 bases and J by 1 base, with 7 bases between them. The CDR3 sequence is 14 residues long. The clonotype was recovered from an adult who was a healthcare worker with PCR-confirmed SARS-CoV-2 infection or an uninfected control (not recorded which). The chain is built from TRBV27 and TRBJ2-7, with D perhaps TRBD1 (5 bases). Here the sequenced sample was whole blood, taken at baseline. This CDR3 is CASSLSQGSYEQYF. The CDR3 nucleotides are TGTGCCAGCAGTTTATCCCAGGGTTCCTACGAGCAGTACTTC.